A single T cell receptor beta chain is shown here with its context. PCR was performed a second time for about 7 to 11 cycles using a sample-barcoded 5' primer and a J-beta primer mix. MiXCR was run by TCRdb on the 5' RACE reads, yielding one entry per CDR3 protein. In the table there are some 900,000 distinct CDR3 sequences, roughly 50% of which are singletons. Germline assignment: CDR1 MDHEN and CDR2 SYDVKM. The CDR3 sequence is 15 residues long. This sample was taken from a study of blood T cells in healthy people across ages. Every participating donor contributed 8.5 to 10 milliliters of peripheral blood through a draw.

Sequences were obtained from blood. This clonotype was sampled from a man aged 25 to 45 in good health. The gene calls are TRBV28 and TRBJ2-5, with TRBD1 identical over 8 bases. The DNA end is more similar to TRBJ2-7, so the J call may be wrong. In nucleotides, the CDR3 is TGTGCCAGCAGTTGGGCCAGGGGGCTACCCTCCGAGCAGTACTTC. Amino acids: CASSWARGLPSEQYF.